The 20 T cell receptor beta chains below were found in one sample sequenced in a study of cytomegalovirus exposure and HLA in healthy donors (dated by TCRdb to 2015 to 2018). Library method: the immunoSEQ multiplex PCR assay. For the multiplex PCR, a mixture combining 60 forward primers for TCR Vbeta segments and 13 reverse primers for TCR Jbeta segments was used. The clones in this table, taken by TCRdb from immuneACCESS, are in-frame only. Not every clone is retained; where verified, under half of the shortfall comes from an unresolved V gene, and the cause of the rest is unknown. In this sample the table shows about 120,000 clones, 75% to 85% of which occur a single time. More than 8% of the sample is held by the ten biggest clonotypes. Sequencing was carried out using PBMCs. The receptors here all came from a female donor in good health and CMV-seropositive.

This chain uses TRBV6-1 with TRBJ2-7; D is undetermined. The V gene lost 4 bases and the J gene lost 3 bases, with 13 bases spanning the gap. CDR3 size: 14 residues. Germline CDR1 MNHNS, CDR2 SASEGT. The CDR3 DNA sequence: TGTGCCAGCAGTGGTTACCAGGCCCTCTACGAGCAGTACTTC. Its translation is CASSGYQALYEQYF.

The chain is built from TRBV4-1 and TRBJ1-2; no clear D gene. Germline V gives CDR1 MGHRA, CDR2 YSYEKL. Trimming shortened V by 1 base and J by 2 bases, and 11 bases separated the two germline ends. The CDR3 covers 15 residues. In DNA form, the CDR3 reads TGCGCCAGCAGCCAAGGGGAAGGAGGGAACTATGGCTACACCTTC. The encoded protein is CASSQGEGGNYGYTF.

J is TRBJ1-4 and V is TRBV5-1; the D is unclear. Trimming took 3 bases from V and 3 from J, leaving 12 bases between them. Germline CDR1 reads SGHRS; CDR2 reads YFSETQ. This CDR3 has 15 amino acids. CDR3 in DNA: TGCGCCAGCAGCTCCGGGAATTCGGCTAATGAAAAACTGTTTTTT. Protein product: CASSSGNSANEKLFF.

On this clone itself: One end of the junction is discordant with germline, which a read error may explain. The rearrangement joins TRBV30 to TRBJ1-4; 7 bases line up with TRBD1. The CDR3 has 12 residues. From germline, CDR1 is GTSNPN and CDR2 SVGIG (reference sequence). CDR3 nucleotide sequence: TGTGCCTGGAGCGGTTCCGGACAGGTCCTAATTTTT. The encoded protein is CAWSGSGQVLIF.

This clone was picked up one time. The J gene is TRBJ2-1, the V gene TRBV19; 12 bases line up with TRBD2. This CDR3 contains 15 residues. Germline V gene data show CDR1 as LNHDA and CDR2 as SQIVND (reference sequence). The V and J ends lost 5 bases and 9 bases, in that order; junction bases with no gene match: 8. DNA of the CDR3: TGTGCCAGTAGTCAACGGACTAGCGGGGATATTGAGCAGTTCTTC. This encodes CASSQRTSGDIEQFF.

This chain links TRBV4-2 with TRBJ1-5, with D unclear. The CDR3 totals 14 residues. V was shortened by 0 bases and J by 6 bases, with 9 bases between the two germline ends. Germline-derived CDR1 and CDR2 are LGHNA and YNFKEQ. The CDR3 sequence: CASSQDEGGQPQHF. In DNA form, the CDR3 reads TGTGCCAGCAGCCAAGATGAGGGCGGTCAGCCCCAGCATTTT.

J is TRBJ2-3 and V is TRBV6-5, with a tentative D call TRBD2 (5 bases). Germline CDR1 is MNHEY and CDR2 is SVGAGI. The CDR3 contains 15 residues. V gave up 2 bases and J gave up 1 base, with 10 bases separating them. DNA of the CDR3: TGTGCCAGCAGTTACGGTAGCGACGGCACAGATACGCAGTATTTT. Translated: CASSYGSDGTDTQYF.

The V and J genes are TRBV7-9 and TRBJ1-5, with a possible D match to TRBD1 (5 bases). CDR1 and CDR2 from the germline V gene are SEHNR and FQNEAQ (reference sequence). The CDR3 is 14 residues long. V lost 1 base to trimming and J lost 4 bases, with 8 bases between them. The CDR3 sequence is CASSLVYRNQPQHF. The CDR3 nucleotides read TGTGCCAGCAGCTTAGTATACAGGAATCAGCCCCAGCATTTT. The whole variable domain, filled in from reference TRBV7-9 and TRBJ1-5, reads DTGVSQNPRHKITKRGQNVTFRCDPISEHNRLYWYRQTLGQGPEFLTYFQNEAQLEKSRLLSDRFSAERPKGSFSTLEIQRTEQGDSAMYLCASSLVYRNQPQHFGDGTRLSIL.

The V and J genes are TRBV5-1 and TRBJ2-3, with 8 bases aligning to TRBD2. After removal of 4 bases from V and 1 base from J, the junction contained 8 bases not matched to a gene. Germline-derived CDR1 and CDR2 are SGHRS and YFSETQ. The CDR3 consists of 16 residues. In DNA form, the CDR3 reads TGCGCCAGCAGCACCCAGCGGGGGCGGGGCACAGATACGCAGTATTTT. Translation gives CASSTQRGRGTDTQYF.

The rearrangement joins TRBV5-4 to TRBJ1-1; D is perhaps TRBD1 (5 bases). Germline loops: CDR1 SGHNT, CDR2 YYREEE (reference sequence). The V end lost 2 bases, the J end lost 6 bases, and 17 bases lay between the germline ends. This CDR3 is 15 amino acids long. In DNA, the CDR3 is TGTGCCAGCAGCTTCTCGCTCAGGGATTCCCCTGAAGCTTTCTTT. This codes for CASSFSLRDSPEAFF.

In this sample, this clone turned up once. This rearrangement joins TRBV6-5 to TRBJ1-2; 8 bases align to TRBD1. V was pared by 6 bases and J by 0 bases, with 6 bases of the junction left unmatched. The germline V gene has CDR1 MNHEY and CDR2 SVGAGI. The CDR3 spans 15 residues. In DNA, the CDR3 is TGTGCCAGCAGCCCCTCGACAGGGGCTAACTATGGCTACACCTTC. It is translated as CASSPSTGANYGYTF.

The chain recombines TRBV7-2 with TRBJ1-4, with D perhaps matching TRBD1 (6 bases). Trimming shortened V by 0 bases and J by 8 bases, and 16 bases separated the two germline ends. The CDR3 totals 16 residues. Germline loops: CDR1 SGHTA, CDR2 FQGNSA. The DNA for the CDR3 is TGTGCCAGCAGCTTAGCGGGGGCAGCCTCAGGGGAAAAACTGTTTTTT. This gives the protein CASSLAGAASGEKLFF.

V and J are TRBV4-3 and TRBJ1-1; 9 nucleotides align to TRBD1. Germline V CDR1 and CDR2: LGHNA, YSLEER. The trim removed 5 bases at V and 4 bases at J, leaving 2 bases unmatched. This CDR3 comprises 13 residues. The CDR3 DNA reads TGCGCCAGCAGCTCACAGGGGGCCACTGAAGCTTTCTTT. Translating gives CASSSQGATEAFF.

This clone was seen a handful of times. The V gene is TRBV5-4, the J gene TRBJ2-2; 9 bases line up with TRBD1. The CDR3 has 15 residues. J was trimmed by 6 bases and V by 4 bases; bases with no gene match: 7. Germline V gene lookup returns CDR1 SGHNT and CDR2 YYREEE (reference sequence). The CDR3 DNA is TGTGCCAGCAGCCCTGGACAGGGGTGGCCCGGGGAGCTGTTTTTT. It specifies CASSPGQGWPGELFF.

V gene TRBV6-1 combines with J gene TRBJ1-1; D is ambiguous. The CDR3 is 15 amino acids. V lost 6 bases to trimming and J lost 3 bases, with 17 bases between them. The germline V gene encodes CDR1 MNHNS and CDR2 SASEGT. For the CDR3, the DNA is TGTGCCAGCAGAGTCGCTACAGCTCCGCACACTGAAGCTTTCTTT. Its translation is CASRVATAPHTEAFF.

The chain carries TRBV6-6 and TRBJ1-5; D not resolved. From germline, CDR1 is MNHNY and CDR2 SVGAGI (reference sequence). V dropped 7 bases and J dropped 9 bases, with 10 bases sitting between them. CDR3 length: 11 amino acids. CDR3 in amino acids: CASTQRGPQHF. The CDR3 coding sequence is TGTGCCAGCACCCAACGGGGGCCCCAGCATTTT.

The chain links TRBV7-2 to TRBJ1-6, with D unresolved. The CDR3 extends over 13 amino acids. The germline gives CDR1 SGHTA, CDR2 FQGNSA. V was shortened by 1 base and J by 9 bases, with 7 bases between the two germline ends. CDR3 bases: TGTGCCAGCAGCTTAGTGGCCCCTTCACCCCTCCACTTT. This sequence encodes CASSLVAPSPLHF.

V gene TRBV7-2 combines with J gene TRBJ1-3, with a weak D call TRBD1 (6 bases). In germline, CDR1 is SGHTA, CDR2 FQGNSA. The CDR3 has 15 residues. Trimming cost V 7 bases and J 0 bases, with 13 bases left between them. In nucleotides, the CDR3 is TGTGCCAGCACCTCGGGGGGCCTCTCTGGAAACACCATATATTTT. It is translated as CASTSGGLSGNTIYF.

This clone was picked up a small number of times. The genes are TRBV6-6 and TRBJ2-7; tentatively, D is TRBD1 (6 bases). This CDR3 is built from 14 residues. Between the trimmed V and J ends, which lost 0 bases and 2 bases, there was a span of 8 bases. The germline CDR1 and CDR2 sequences are MNHNY and SVGAGI (reference sequence). CDR3 residues: CASSYSGGTYEQYF. CDR3 DNA: TGTGCCAGCAGTTACTCAGGGGGAACCTACGAGCAGTACTTC.

The chain recombines TRBV5-5 with TRBJ2-2; D might be TRBD2 (5 bases). V shed 4 bases and J shed 5 bases, with 15 bases lying between them. This CDR3 contains 15 residues. Germline V lookup: CDR1 SGHKS, CDR2 YYEKEE (reference sequence). The CDR3 here is CASSQTGIPTGELFF. The CDR3 DNA reads as TGTGCCAGCAGCCAAACCGGGATCCCAACCGGGGAGCTGTTTTTT.